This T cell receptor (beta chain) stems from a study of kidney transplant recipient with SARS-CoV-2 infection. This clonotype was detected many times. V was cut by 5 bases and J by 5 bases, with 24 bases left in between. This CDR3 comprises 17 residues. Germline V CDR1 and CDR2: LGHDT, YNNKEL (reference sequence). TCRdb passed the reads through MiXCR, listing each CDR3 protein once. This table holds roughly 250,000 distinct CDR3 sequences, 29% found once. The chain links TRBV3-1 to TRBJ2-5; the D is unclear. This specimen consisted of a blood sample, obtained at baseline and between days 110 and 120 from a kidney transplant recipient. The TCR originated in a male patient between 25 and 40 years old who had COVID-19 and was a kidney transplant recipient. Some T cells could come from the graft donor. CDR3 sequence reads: CASSTPSPISFSETQYF. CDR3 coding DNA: TGTGCCAGCAGCACACCGAGTCCCATTTCTTTCTCTGAGACCCAGTACTTC.